This T cell receptor beta chain was profiled in a study of blood T cell repertoires in COVID-19 (dated by TCRdb to between 2020 and 2021). As for the study more broadly: Samples from collaborators originated in the United States, Italy and Spain and spanned both the acute and convalescent phases of COVID-19. The sample metadata nearly always contained a de-identified subject ID, COVID-19 status, age in years and sex. Where available, HLA class I and class II types were taken from metadata supplied by the sample provider and were not determined by assay-based typing. The repertoires were released in a freely available public database meant as a resource for research on the immune response to SARS-CoV-2. The prospective study material was composed of cDNA or gDNA derived from T cells, B-cell-depleted T cells, or PBMCs. Samples came from the ongoing ImmuneRACE study (first 160 participants) plus 1,254 subjects from 6 global collaborators. Deeply sampled blood TCRbeta repertoires from subjects exposed to, actively infected with, or recovered from COVID-19 were included in the dataset. Study-level results and caveats: The amount of clinical and demographic metadata varied by source and participant and was provided uncurated.

TCRbeta CDR3 regions were amplified from genomic DNA using the immunoSEQ Assay, a bias-controlled multiplex PCR. On the authors' methods: Nucleated cell counts per sample were estimated from amplification of reference gene primers within the assay. To quantify the absolute abundance of each unique TCRbeta CDR3 rearrangement, sequence reads were collapsed and filtered. For each sample, productive Simpson clonality was calculated by taking the square root of Simpson's diversity index across productive rearrangements. TCRdb carries this immuneACCESS record with in-frame sequences only. Its versions omit some clonotypes, under half of them owing to an unresolved V gene in the studies checked, with the rest unexplained. V, J and clone size reflect that table, while D and trimming were determined from the DNA. This sample gives fewer than 75,000 clones in total; more than 70% of them show up just once. Together, the top ten hold 6.3% of the sample.

Whole blood was collected in K2EDTA tubes by collaborating institutions according to the institutions' own protocols. Collaborator samples were shipped for TCRbeta analysis as frozen whole blood, isolated PBMCs, or DNA extracted from either sample type. Remarks on this clone: Its binding antigen is unknown. The sample holds no much larger clone one base away, and base qualities are not on file.

This sequence originates from a woman aged 55-70 years with acute or convalescent COVID-19. Sequencing input: peripheral blood.

CDR3 sequence: CASSVRGYPETQYF. The nucleotide sequence reads as follows: TGTGCCAGCAGCGTACGAGGGTACCCGGAGACCCAGTACTTC. The V gene is TRBV7-2 and the J gene is TRBJ2-5; a weak D assignment points to TRBD2 (5 bases agree). From the cysteine up to the phenylalanine, the CDR3 has a length of 14 residues. The DNA shown is the 42-base CDR3, in frame from base 1. For CDR1 and CDR2, the germline V gene lists SGHTA and FQGNSA. V loses 5 bases, J loses 5 bases, and the germline ends lie 15 bases apart. The CDR3, completed at both ends by the reference TRBV7-2 and TRBJ2-5 genes, gives the full variable domain GAGVSQSPSNKVTEKGKDVELRCDPISGHTALYWYRQSLGQGLEFLIYFQGNSAPDKSGLPSDRFSAERTGGSVSTLTIQRTQQEDSAVYLCASSVRGYPETQYFGPGTRLLVL.